The rows below give T cell receptor beta chains drawn from one sample of a study of blood T cell repertoires in COVID-19. Using immunoSEQ multiplex PCR, the repertoire was profiled, and TCRdb retains in-frame clones only, with some absent. The data hold 90,000 to 120,000 clones, with roughly 91% observed a single time. The sample comprised peripheral blood. Receptor source: a human donor in a cohort sampled during active COVID-19. The CDR3 runs from the conserved cysteine through the conserved F or W. D genes are given only for firm matches. Where a row states a size, it is once, few, many or the class of an expanded clone; other rows omit it.

NA,TRBJ2-7,TRBV4-3,NA,16,TGCGCCAGCAGCTCCCACTACGTTGATGTGGCCTACGAGCAGTACTTC,CASSSHYVDVAYEQYF
NA,TRBJ2-4,TRBV3-1/TRBV3-2,NA,15,TGTGCCAGCAGCCAAGACGACAGAGCCAAAAACATTCAGTACTTC,CASSQDDRAKNIQYF
NA,TRBJ2-7,TRBV3-1/TRBV3-2,once,16,TGTGCCAGCAGCCAAGGCCCCGTTGAGGCGGGCTACGAGCAGTACTTC,CASSQGPVEAGYEQYF
NA,TRBJ2-2,TRBV28,NA,15,TGTGCCAGCAGTTTTTACCGGGTAATGACCGGGGAGCTGTTTTTT,CASSFYRVMTGELFF
TRBD1,TRBJ2-6,TRBV28,NA,18,TGTGCCAGCAGTTTTCCGACAGGGCAGGGGCCTGGGGCCAACGTCCTGACTTTC,CASSFPTGQGPGANVLTF
NA,TRBJ2-1,TRBV11-2,NA,15,TGCGCCAGCAGCTTAGCTGCGGAGCCCTACAATGAGCAGTTCTTC,CASSLAAEPYNEQFF
NA,TRBJ1-1,TRBV10-3,NA,16,TGTGCCATCAGTGATGCACAGAGAGTAGGGAACACTGAAGCTTTCTTT,CAISDAQRVGNTEAFF
TRBD2,TRBJ2-1,TRBV28,once,16,TGTGCCAGCAGTGTCTCCGGACTAGTCAAGAACAATGAGCAGTTCTTC,CASSVSGLVKNNEQFF
NA,TRBJ1-4,TRBV4-2,many,16,TGTGCCAGCAGAGATATCGCGACGGGGGAGGTTGAAAAACTGTTTTTT,CASRDIATGEVEKLFF
TRBD1,TRBJ1-3,TRBV3-1/TRBV3-2,NA,17,TGTGCCAGCAGCCAAGCCGGGACAGGGATCTCTGGAAACACCATATATTTT,CASSQAGTGISGNTIYF
NA,TRBJ2-5,TRBV5-4,NA,14,TGTGCCAGCAGCCTCGGACACCCCCAAGAGACCCAGTACTTC,CASSLGHPQETQYF
NA,TRBJ1-1,TRBV19,NA,14,TGTGCCAGTAGTATTCCTGGGGCGAACACTGAAGCTTTCTTT,CASSIPGANTEAFF
NA,TRBJ2-2,TRBV4-3,NA,16,TGCGCCAGCAGCCAAGAGAGGGTAGTGAGAACCGGGGAGCTGTTTTTT,CASSQERVVRTGELFF